This T cell receptor (beta chain) was recorded in a study of T-cell memory formation after mild COVID-19. TCRdb fed the 5' RACE reads into MiXCR, producing one record per CDR3 protein. The table includes under 300,000 distinct CDR3 sequences, over 8.5% detected once. This CDR3 region has 14 residues. Germline V lookup: CDR1 GTSNPN, CDR2 SVGIG (reference sequence). Trimming removed 7 bases at V and 3 bases at J, with 16 bases between. This clonotype was seen a handful of times. V and J are TRBV30 and TRBJ2-1; tentatively, D is TRBD2 (6 bases). Sequenced: PBMCs or a T cell subset sorted from them (not recorded which). The receptor's source is a man aged 18 to 29 who had mild COVID-19 (a few samples of this study predate the infection). Cell type and time point are not known. The CDR3 DNA sequence: TGTGCCTCCACCGGGACTTTAAGCTACAATGAGCAGTTCTTC. This translates into CASTGTLSYNEQFF.